The TCR beta chain under discussion was sequenced for a study of T cells in Graves' hyperthyroidism and ophthalmopathy (dated by TCRdb to the late 2010s). About the full investigation: A discovery cohort of fewer than 110 patients, roughly 43 with Graves' ophthalmopathy and about 60 with stable Graves' hyperthyroidism, was used to find distinguishing TCR V-J signatures. An independent validation cohort of 18 to 20 hyperthyroidism patients and 15 or so patients who later progressed to ophthalmopathy tested prospective prediction of ophthalmopathy. For training and testing, the 100 or so patients in the discovery cohort were randomly divided in a 7:3 ratio. In addition, the study compared T-cell repertoires in thyroid tissue and in blood from about 6 Graves' hyperthyroidism patients. After blood sampling, hyperthyroidism patients were treated with methimazole at a starting dose of 30 mg daily, and ophthalmopathy patients were treated with high-dose intravenous methylprednisolone. The paper reports TCR Vbeta CDR3 sequencing of some 140 peripheral blood samples: around 41 ophthalmopathy, under 80 hyperthyroidism and roughly 17 progressor patients. The investigation overall reported the following: Sample size was not statistically predetermined, and investigators were not blinded to group allocation. Most expanded thyroid clonotypes (frequency above 0.001) were also detected in blood, a finding suggesting that blood repertoires may reflect thyroid immune responses. In cross-validation, a model built on a 13 V-J signature told ophthalmopathy apart from stable hyperthyroidism with under 90% sensitivity and around 81% specificity, and in testing the same model reached 80%/75%. In validation, the model predicted progression to ophthalmopathy a median of about 5.9 months before onset, with roughly 68% sensitivity and roughly 72% specificity.

Counted from cysteine to phenylalanine, this CDR3 has 15 amino acids. Only CDR3 DNA remains: 45 bases, in frame from the first base. Germline trimming amounts to 3 bases on V and 0 bases on J, with 2 as the count of junction bases outside the gene matches. According to the germline V gene, CDR1 reads SGHTA and CDR2 reads FQGNSA. The study excluded patients with uncontrolled infections, other autoimmune diseases, pregnancy or lactation. Clinical symptoms, serum thyroxine and TRAb, thyroid ultrasound, and orbital computed tomography formed the basis for the diagnoses. Total RNA was extracted with Trizol reagent, and quality was checked on an Agilent 2100 Bioanalyzer. The TCR beta CDR3 regions were amplified from the RNA transcripts. The TCR CDR3 was subjected to a first round of RT-PCR using the HTBI primer set and the Qiagen OneStep RT-PCR kit. Libraries were constructed in a second round of multiplex PCR, after which size selection and purification were carried out. Paired-end sequencing of the libraries was performed with 100 bp reads on an Illumina HiSeq2000. In the source study's methods: SOAPnuke was used to process the raw data, removing reads that contained adapters or uncalled bases, had a mean Phred below 15, or lacked an exact match to the constant primer or identifier. High-quality paired reads were merged with COPE v1.2.5, and unique nucleotide sequences were defined as clonotypes. Clonotypes were aligned to IMGT TRBV, TRBD and TRBJ reference segments using MiTCR v1.1. The analysis included only V-J combinations with a frequency above 0.0001, which together covered 99.2% of the repertoires. The TCS score was defined as F50 (clonal expansion) divided by E x V (chaos), with BLOSUM62-based TCRdist calculated between CDR3 peptides within each V-J. Welch's t-statistics and random forest reduced roughly 540 V-J features to roughly 13, which were used in a naive Bayes classifier (R e1071). The Morisita-Horn index was used to measure how similar the thyroid and blood repertoires were. TCRdb trimmed public reads at Q25 via fastp, called clones via MiXCR and kept in-frame beta chains. Each entry is one CDR3 protein sequence, shown with its most common DNA and genes. TCRdb, rather than the study authors, made the V and J calls. In this sample the table shows over 650,000 distinct CDR3 sequences, about 45% of which occur a single time. Less than 9% of the sample lies in the top ten.

The sample holds many counts of this clonotype. There is no known antigen for this receptor. No base quality values were provided; no much bigger clone lies one nucleotide off. The sample taken for sequencing was peripheral blood or thyroid tissue (not recorded which). The receptor chain draws on TRBV7-2 and TRBJ1-5, with 7 bases matching TRBD1. This sequence originates from an adult man with Graves' disease, either hyperthyroidism or ophthalmopathy (not recorded which). The nucleotides are TGTGCCAGCAGCTTGACAGGGTTTAGCAATCAGCCCCAGCATTTT. It is translated as CASSLTGFSNQPQHF.